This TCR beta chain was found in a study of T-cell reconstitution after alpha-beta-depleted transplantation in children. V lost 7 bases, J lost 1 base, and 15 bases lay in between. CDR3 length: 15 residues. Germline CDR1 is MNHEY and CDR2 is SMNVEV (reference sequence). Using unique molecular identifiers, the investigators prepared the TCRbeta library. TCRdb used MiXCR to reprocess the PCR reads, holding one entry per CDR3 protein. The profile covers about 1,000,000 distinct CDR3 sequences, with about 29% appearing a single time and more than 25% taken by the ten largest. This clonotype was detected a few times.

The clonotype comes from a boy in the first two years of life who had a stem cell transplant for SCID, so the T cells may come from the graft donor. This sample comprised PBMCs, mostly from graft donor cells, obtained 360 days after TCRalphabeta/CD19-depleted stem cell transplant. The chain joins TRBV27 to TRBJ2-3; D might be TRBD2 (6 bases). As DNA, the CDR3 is TGTGCCAGCATGAGGTCCGGGGGAGGCACAGATACGCAGTATTTT. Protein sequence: CASMRSGGGTDTQYF.